The 26 T cell receptor beta chains in this list originate from one sample, sequenced in a study of blood T cell repertoires in COVID-19. Sequencing was performed with immunoSEQ multiplex PCR; in TCRdb, only in-frame clones are kept and a portion is missing. The sample has over 75,000 clones, nearly 90% seen once. The sequenced sample consisted of peripheral blood. Receptor source: a woman at least 80 years old with acute or convalescent COVID-19.

The gene calls are TRBV5-6 and TRBJ2-5; the D gene is possibly TRBD2 (6 bases). This CDR3 region has 16 residues. V gave up 4 bases and J gave up 4 bases, with 20 bases separating them. CDR1 is SGHDT, CDR2 YYEEEE, per germline. The CDR3 here is CASSQDSGEEIETQYF. The DNA for the CDR3 is TGTGCCAGCAGCCAAGATTCGGGGGAGGAAATAGAGACCCAGTACTTC.

This chain uses TRBV6-6 with TRBJ1-1; 8 bases agree with TRBD1. V was clipped by 5 bases and J by 7 bases; unmatched bases: 6. CDR3 length equals 13 residues. Germline CDR1 MNHNY, CDR2 SVGAGI (reference sequence). The CDR3 here is CASSPGGQGEAFF. CDR3 coding DNA: TGTGCCAGCAGTCCAGGGGGCCAGGGTGAAGCTTTCTTT.

J is TRBJ1-3 and V is TRBV6-5; the D gene is possibly TRBD1 (6 bases). In germline, CDR1 is MNHEY, CDR2 SVGAGI. V lost 6 bases and J lost 1, with 10 bases in between. The CDR3 covers 14 residues. Written as DNA, the CDR3 is TGTGCCAGCAGCCCGGACAGTTCTGGAAACACCATATATTTT. Protein: CASSPDSSGNTIYF.

The chain carries TRBV10-3 and TRBJ1-6; unclear D gene. V lost 0 bases to trimming and J lost 10 bases, with 7 bases between them. The CDR3 contains 13 residues. Germline V gene data show CDR1 as ENHRY and CDR2 as SYGVKD. CDR3 sequence: CAISESGESPLHF. For the CDR3, the DNA is TGTGCCATCAGTGAGTCAGGAGAATCACCCCTCCACTTT.

This chain joins TRBV19 and TRBJ1-6; 10 bases line up with TRBD1. The J segment lost 6 bases and the V segment lost 9 bases, leaving 2 bases of the junction unmatched. The germline V gene has CDR1 LNHDA and CDR2 SQIVND (reference sequence). This CDR3 spans 13 amino acids. The CDR3 sequence: CASDRGPNSPLHF. The CDR3 DNA follows: TGTGCCAGCGACAGGGGGCCTAATTCACCCCTCCACTTT. Drawing the rest from reference TRBV19 and TRBJ1-6, the complete variable domain is DGGITQSPKYLFRKEGQNVTLSCEQNLNHDAMYWYRQDPGQGLRLIYYSQIVNDFQKGDIAEGYSVSREKKESFPLTVTSAQKNPTAFYLCASDRGPNSPLHFGNGTRLTVT.

V gene TRBV5-1 combines with J gene TRBJ2-5, with 9 bases fitting TRBD1. The CDR3 runs to 14 residues. The V gene end was trimmed by 3 bases and the J gene end by 5 bases; junction bases not matched to a gene: 5. The germline V gene encodes CDR1 SGHRS and CDR2 YFSETQ. Here the CDR3 DNA reads TGCGCCAGCAGCTACCGGGACAGGGTTGAGACCCAGTACTTC. Translated, it gives CASSYRDRVETQYF. Supplemented by reference TRBV5-1 and TRBJ2-5, the full variable domain reads KAGVTQTPRYLIKTRGQQVTLSCSPISGHRSVSWYQQTPGQGLQFLFEYFSETQRNKGNFPGRFSGRQFSNSRSEMNVSTLELGDSALYLCASSYRDRVETQYFGPGTRLLVL.

The chain links TRBV9 to TRBJ2-2, with 9 bases lining up with TRBD1. The germline V gene has CDR1 SGDLS and CDR2 YYNGEE. Unmatched junction bases numbered 9, after V lost 7 bases and J lost 8 bases. CDR3 length equals 14 residues. The CDR3 is CASGRTGVSGELFF. The CDR3 DNA reads as TGTGCCAGCGGAAGGACAGGGGTTAGTGGGGAGCTGTTTTTT.

The chain links TRBV14 to TRBJ1-1; perhaps TRBD1 as D (6 bases). Between the trimmed V and J ends, which lost 3 bases and 1 base, there was a span of 6 bases. The germline gives CDR1 SGHDN, CDR2 FVKESK. The CDR3 runs 13 residues. The CDR3 DNA reads TGTGCCAGCAGCCAGGACAGGAACACTGAAGCTTTCTTT. This translates into CASSQDRNTEAFF.

This clone was found a few times. The V gene is TRBV18, the J gene TRBJ2-1; 9 bases fit TRBD2. This CDR3 is built from 15 residues. The J segment lost 6 bases and the V segment lost 3 bases, leaving 6 bases of the junction unmatched. Germline lookup yields CDR1 KGHSH and CDR2 LQKENI. DNA of the CDR3: TGTGCCAGCTCACCCTCAAGCGGGGGGCGCAATGAGCAGTTCTTC. It is translated as CASSPSSGGRNEQFF.

The chain has TRBV19 and TRBJ2-3; 10 bases match TRBD2. CDR3 size: 15 residues. Per the germline V gene, CDR1 is LNHDA and CDR2 is SQIVND (reference sequence). Trimming at V came to 4 bases and at J to 6 bases, leaving 7 bases not matched to a gene. CDR3 loop: CASSTLAGGGDTQYF. The CDR3 nucleotides read TGTGCCAGTAGTACATTAGCGGGGGGAGGGGATACGCAGTATTTT.

V and J are TRBV18 and TRBJ1-5, with D uncertain. Germline lookup yields CDR1 KGHSH and CDR2 LQKENI. This CDR3 is 16 amino acids long. Between the trimmed V and J ends, which lost 3 bases and 6 bases, there was a span of 18 bases. CDR3 loop: CASSPQGTADIQPQHF. CDR3 nucleotides: TGTGCCAGCTCACCGCAAGGAACAGCAGACATTCAGCCCCAGCATTTT.

The CDR3 loop is CASSEGSDYGYTF. The CDR3 DNA is TGTGCCAGCAGTGAAGGGTCGGACTATGGCTACACCTTC. This rearrangement joins TRBV2 to TRBJ1-2; no reliable D call. This CDR3 comprises 13 residues. Germline CDR1 reads SNHLY; CDR2 reads FYNNEI. Trimming removed 1 base from V and 3 bases from J, with 6 bases in between.

The chain uses TRBV6-4 and TRBJ2-3, with D unresolved. The CDR3 is made up of 14 amino acids. CDR1 and CDR2 (germline): MRHNA, SNTAGT. V dropped 8 bases and J dropped 6 bases, with 18 bases sitting between them. CDR3 loop: CASQVEPSSDTQYF. As DNA, the CDR3 is TGTGCCAGCCAGGTCGAACCTTCCTCCGATACGCAGTATTTT.

V usage is TRBV2 and J usage is TRBJ1-6, with TRBD1 matching over 10 bases. CDR3 length: 15 residues. With 4 bases clipped from V and 9 bases from J, the junction kept 6 bases outside the gene matches. Germline V gene sequence: CDR1 SNHLY, CDR2 FYNNEI. CDR3 protein: CASSAGQGDISPLHF. The CDR3 region has the DNA TGTGCCAGCAGTGCCGGACAGGGGGATATTTCACCCCTCCACTTT.

The chain joins TRBV9 to TRBJ2-7, with D uncertain. In germline, CDR1 is SGDLS, CDR2 YYNGEE. The CDR3 contains 15 residues. Between the trimmed V and J ends, which lost 0 bases and 0 bases, there was a span of 10 bases. This CDR3 reads CASSVVAGSSYEQYF. CDR3 nucleotide sequence: TGTGCCAGCAGCGTAGTGGCAGGCAGCTCCTACGAGCAGTACTTC. The entire variable domain, with the rest obtained from reference TRBV9 and TRBJ2-7, is as follows: DSGVTQTPKHLITATGQRVTLRCSPRSGDLSVYWYQQSLDQGLQFLIQYYNGEERAKGNILERFSAQQFPDLHSELNLSSLELGDSALYFCASSVVAGSSYEQYFGPGTRLTVT.

J is TRBJ2-2 and V is TRBV19; D is possibly TRBD2 (7 bases). The CDR3 totals 14 residues. The germline CDR1 and CDR2 sequences are LNHDA and SQIVND (reference sequence). The ends were cut back, 7 bases at V and 7 bases at J, with 16 bases in the middle. CDR3 nucleotide sequence: TGTGCCAGTAACCGGGGGGCGGTGGACGGGGAGCTGTTTTTT. Translated: CASNRGAVDGELFF. The full variable domain, its missing parts supplied by reference TRBV19 and TRBJ2-2, is DGGITQSPKYLFRKEGQNVTLSCEQNLNHDAMYWYRQDPGQGLRLIYYSQIVNDFQKGDIAEGYSVSREKKESFPLTVTSAQKNPTAFYLCASNRGAVDGELFFGEGSRLTVL.

J is TRBJ2-7 and V is TRBV5-1; D remains ambiguous. Germline CDR1 reads SGHRS; CDR2 reads YFSETQ. The ends were cut back, 1 base at V and 2 bases at J, with 7 bases in the middle. The CDR3 runs 13 residues. The CDR3 region is CASSLSATYEQYF. As DNA, the CDR3 is TGCGCCAGCAGCTTGAGCGCTACCTACGAGCAGTACTTC. Filled out from reference TRBV5-1 and TRBJ2-7, the complete variable domain reads KAGVTQTPRYLIKTRGQQVTLSCSPISGHRSVSWYQQTPGQGLQFLFEYFSETQRNKGNFPGRFSGRQFSNSRSEMNVSTLELGDSALYLCASSLSATYEQYFGPGTRLTVT.

The gene calls are TRBV28 and TRBJ2-7, with 12 bases identical to TRBD1. J gave up 7 bases and V 11 bases, and 9 bases lay outside the gene matches. The germline CDR1 and CDR2 sequences are MDHEN and SYDVKM. The CDR3 contains 13 residues. The CDR3 sequence: CAAGDRGRGEQYF. The CDR3 bases are TGTGCCGCGGGGGACAGGGGGCGGGGTGAGCAGTACTTC.

V gene TRBV6-2 or TRBV6-3 combines with J gene TRBJ2-7; TRBD2 might be the D (6 bases). The germline V gene encodes CDR1 MNHEY and CDR2 SVGEGT. V shed 5 bases and J shed 3 bases, with 17 bases lying between them. This CDR3 is 15 amino acids long. This CDR3 reads CASSEHGTVGYEQYF. Here the CDR3 DNA reads TGTGCCAGCAGTGAGCACGGGACTGTCGGCTACGAGCAGTACTTC.

V usage is TRBV7-2 and J usage is TRBJ1-2; TRBD1 might be the D (5 bases). Trimming pared 1 base from V and 7 bases from J, leaving 10 bases between. The CDR3 runs 13 residues. Germline V gene sequence: CDR1 SGHTA, CDR2 FQGNSA. CDR3 sequence reads: CASSLDGGSGYTF. Written as DNA, the CDR3 is TGTGCCAGCAGCTTAGACGGGGGGAGTGGCTACACCTTC. Full variable domain (rest looked up from reference TRBV7-2 and TRBJ1-2): GAGVSQSPSNKVTEKGKDVELRCDPISGHTALYWYRQSLGQGLEFLIYFQGNSAPDKSGLPSDRFSAERTGGSVSTLTIQRTQQEDSAVYLCASSLDGGSGYTFGSGTRLTVV.

In its sample, this clone was seen many times. In DNA, the CDR3 is TGTGCCAGCAGCTCTCAGCAGGGTATGAACACTGAAGCTTTCTTT. This translates into CASSSQQGMNTEAFF. The chain combines TRBV7-6 with TRBJ1-1; maybe TRBD1 (5 bases). Trimming took 4 bases from V and 0 from J, leaving 12 bases between them. The CDR3 runs to 15 residues. Germline CDR1 is SGHVS and CDR2 is FNYEAQ.

The chain joins TRBV6-5 to TRBJ1-2, with D possibly matching TRBD1 (6 bases). The CDR3 spans 14 residues. The ends were cut back, 6 bases at V and 8 bases at J, with 19 bases in the middle. Per germline, CDR1 MNHEY and CDR2 SVGAGI. CDR3 nucleotide sequence: TGTGCCAGCAGCTTCGGGGAGGGGGGAATCGGCTACACCTTC. Translating it yields CASSFGEGGIGYTF.

The gene calls are TRBV7-8 and TRBJ1-4; 7 bases align to TRBD1. Germline loops: CDR1 SGHVS, CDR2 FQNEAQ. The V and J ends lost 0 bases and 6 bases, in that order; junction bases with no gene match: 4. This CDR3 contains 15 residues. For the CDR3, the DNA is TGTGCCAGCAGCTTAGCGGGACAGTCCTATGAAAAACTGTTTTTT. Translated: CASSLAGQSYEKLFF. The full variable domain, its missing parts supplied by reference TRBV7-8 and TRBJ1-4, is GAGVSQSPRYKVAKRGQDVALRCDPISGHVSLFWYQQALGQGPEFLTYFQNEAQLDKSGLPSDRFFAERPEGSVSTLKIQRTQQEDSAVYLCASSLAGQSYEKLFFGSGTQLSVL.

J is TRBJ2-1 and V is TRBV9; 11 positions match TRBD2. Germline assignment: CDR1 SGDLS and CDR2 YYNGEE. V gave up 0 bases and J gave up 9 bases; unmatched junction bases: 8. The CDR3 contains 16 residues. The CDR3 sequence: CASSVGGLAEQGEQFF. The CDR3 coding sequence is TGTGCCAGCAGCGTAGGGGGACTAGCGGAACAGGGTGAGCAGTTCTTC.

The V gene is TRBV6-1, the J gene TRBJ2-7, with a tentative D call TRBD2 (5 bases). Trimming took off 5 bases at V and 0 bases at J, with 5 bases between the two ends. Germline V gene sequence: CDR1 MNHNS, CDR2 SASEGT. This CDR3 is built from 12 residues. CDR3 nucleotide sequence: TGTGCCAGCAGTCTAGCCTCCTACGAGCAGTACTTC. This translates into CASSLASYEQYF.

The chain links TRBV10-3 to TRBJ2-7, with 10 bases fitting TRBD2. J lost 3 bases, V lost 4 bases, and 6 bases had no gene match. The CDR3 length is 15 residues. Germline V gene lookup returns CDR1 ENHRY and CDR2 SYGVKD. This chain's CDR3 is CAISGFASGSYEQYF. CDR3 DNA sequence: TGTGCCATCAGTGGTTTTGCTAGCGGGAGCTACGAGCAGTACTTC.